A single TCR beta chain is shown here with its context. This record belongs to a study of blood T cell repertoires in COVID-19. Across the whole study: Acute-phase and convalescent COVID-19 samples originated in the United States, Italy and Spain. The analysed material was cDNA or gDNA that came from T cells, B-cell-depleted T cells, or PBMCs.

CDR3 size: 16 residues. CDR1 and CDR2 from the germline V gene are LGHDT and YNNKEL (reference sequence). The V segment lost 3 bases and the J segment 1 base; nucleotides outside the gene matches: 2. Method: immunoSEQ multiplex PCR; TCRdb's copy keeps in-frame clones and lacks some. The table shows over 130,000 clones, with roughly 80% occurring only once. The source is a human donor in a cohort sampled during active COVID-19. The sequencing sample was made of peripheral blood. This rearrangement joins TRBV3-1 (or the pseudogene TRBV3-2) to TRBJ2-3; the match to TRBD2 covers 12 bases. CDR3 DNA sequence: TGTGCCAGCAGCCAGCGACTAGCGGGGGGCACAGATACGCAGTATTTT. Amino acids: CASSQRLAGGTDTQYF.